This is a list of T cell receptor beta chains from one sample in a study of regulatory dendritic cells for organ transplantation. Which antigens these TCRs recognize remains unknown. The data were produced by immunoSEQ multiplex PCR, yet TCRdb's version contains in-frame clones alone and is incomplete. The repertoire holds approximately 4,000 clones, with 70% to 75% as singletons. Sequencing was performed on memory CD8+ T cells from blood cultured with dendritic cells. These receptors were collected from a human donor in good health. CDR3s include the opening cysteine and the closing phenylalanine or tryptophan. A D gene is named only where the DNA matches it firmly. Some rows mark clone size as missing; the rest say once, few, many or name a class of expanded clone.

j_call | d_call | v_call | clone_size | cdr3_nt | cdr3_aa
TRBJ1-4 | . | TRBV9 | . | TGTGCCAGCAGCGTAGCCTGGGGGGTCGGTGAAAAACTGTTTTTT | CASSVAWGVGEKLFF
TRBJ2-5 | . | TRBV7-2 | few | TGTGCCAGCAGCTTAGTTCCGTGGGACTTCAAGGAGACCCAGTACTTC | CASSLVPWDFKETQYF
TRBJ1-4 | . | TRBV10-2 | . | TGCGCCAGCAGCAGATTCCGGGACCCAACTAATGAAAAACTGTTTTTT | CASSRFRDPTNEKLFF
TRBJ1-2 | . | TRBV9 | . | TGTGCCAGCAGCGTAGGGGGGGAACCTCGCCATGGCTACACCTTC | CASSVGGEPRHGYTF
TRBJ1-1 | . | TRBV7-3 | . | TGTGCCAGCAGCTTAGGATCGGCGACTGAAGCTTTCTTT | CASSLGSATEAFF
TRBJ2-3 | TRBD2 | TRBV6-1 | . | TGTGCCAGCAGTGATTCAAGCGGGGGGGGCGCAGATACGCAGTATTTT | CASSDSSGGGADTQYF
TRBJ1-1 | . | TRBV5-3 | . | TGTGCCAGAGCCCGGGACTTCCAGGAGGACACTGAAGCTTTCTTT | CARARDFQEDTEAFF
TRBJ1-5 | TRBD1 | TRBV29-1 | . | TGCAGCGCAGGGACAGGTCCCGATCAGCCCCAGCATTTT | CSAGTGPDQPQHF
TRBJ1-3 | . | TRBV15 | . | TGTGCCACCAGCACAGGAAACTCTGGAAACACCATATATTTT | CATSTGNSGNTIYF
TRBJ2-7 | TRBD1 | TRBV6-5 | . | TGTGCCAGCCGGGACAGGGCGTACTACGAGCAGTACTTC | CASRDRAYYEQYF
TRBJ2-3 | . | TRBV5-8 | once | TGTGCCAGCAGCCCAATGACAGTCACAGATACGCAGTATTTT | CASSPMTVTDTQYF
TRBJ2-5 | . | TRBV27 | once | TGTGCCAGCAGTTTATACGTACAAGAGACCCAGTACTTC | CASSLYVQETQYF
TRBJ1-1 | . | TRBV7-6 | . | TGTGCCAGCAGCGCCGGACCGGGGGCTGAAGCTTTCTTT | CASSAGPGAEAFF
TRBJ1-1 | . | TRBV27 | . | TGTGCCAGCAGTTGGGGGTGGAACACTGAAGCTTTCTTT | CASSWGWNTEAFF
TRBJ1-2 | TRBD1 | TRBV7-8 | . | TGTGCCAGCAGCAATACACAGGGGTCTAACTATGGCTACACCTTC | CASSNTQGSNYGYTF
TRBJ2-6 | . | TRBV5-5 | . | TGCGCCAGCAGCCAAGCAGAGAGCAGCTCTGGGGCCAACGTCCTGACTTTC | CASSQAESSSGANVLTF
TRBJ2-7 | . | TRBV7-9 | . | TGTGCCAGCAGCCCAAATTACGAGCAGTACTTC | CASSPNYEQYF
TRBJ2-3 | . | TRBV1 | . | TGCACCAGCATCCCTAGGCCGAATTCGGATACGCAGTATTTT | CTSIPRPNSDTQYF
TRBJ1-1 | . | TRBV5-3 | . | TGTGCCAGAAGCTTACTGGCTTTCTTT | CARSLLAFF
TRBJ2-1 | . | TRBV2 | . | TGTGCCAGCAACTCTCTGGGGTCCAGCTCCTACAATGAGCAGTTCTTC | CASNSLGSSSYNEQFF
TRBJ2-7 | . | TRBV28 | . | TGTGCCAGCAGTTTGGGGTCTCAGGGTGTAGATTTTGAGGACTACGAGCAGTACTTC | CASSLGSQGVDFEDYEQYF
TRBJ2-5 | . | TRBV18 | . | TGTGCCAGCTCACCCTTTCAGCGGGAAGAGACCCAGTACTTC | CASSPFQREETQYF
TRBJ2-7 | . | TRBV4-2 | few | TGTGCCAGCAGCCAAGAGAACCCAGGAAGCTCCTACGAGCAGTACTTC | CASSQENPGSSYEQYF
TRBJ2-3 | . | TRBV6-1 | . | TGTGCCAGCAGTGAAAGGGACAGCGGGGGTTCTGGCGATACGCAGTATTTT | CASSERDSGGSGDTQYF
TRBJ2-7 | . | TRBV18 | few | TGTGCCAGCTCACCAAGGAGGGCGGGCGACTCCTCCTACGAGCAGTACTTC | CASSPRRAGDSSYEQYF
TRBJ2-5 | TRBD2 | TRBV4-3 | . | TGCGCCAGCAGCCAAGCGCGGGGGGGCCAAGAGACCCAGTACTTC | CASSQARGGQETQYF
TRBJ2-3 | TRBD1 | TRBV4-2 | . | TGTGCCAGCAGCCCCGGGACAGCTAGCACAGATACGCAGTATTTT | CASSPGTASTDTQYF
TRBJ1-4 | . | TRBV28 | . | TGTGCCAGCAGTTTCTTCAGGGGCCGTGAAAAACTGTTTTTT | CASSFFRGREKLFF
TRBJ2-5 | TRBD2 | TRBV27 | few | TGTGCCAGCAGTACTACTAGCGGGAGCGAGACCCAGTACTTC | CASSTTSGSETQYF
TRBJ2-7 | . | TRBV6-5 | . | TGTGCCAGCAGTTACGAGGACTCGGTCCACGAGCAGTACTTC | CASSYEDSVHEQYF
TRBJ2-7 | . | TRBV27 | . | TGTGCCAGCAGTTTAACCAGGGGTAGTCACGAGCAGTACTTC | CASSLTRGSHEQYF
TRBJ2-1 | . | TRBV6-5 | . | TGTGCCAGCAGTCCGGCGGGGACCCTCTACAATGAGCAGTTCTTC | CASSPAGTLYNEQFF
TRBJ2-5 | . | TRBV7-2 | . | TGTGCCAGCAGCTTACCCCCCTGGGAGACCCAGTACTTC | CASSLPPWETQYF